The sequence of this TCR beta chain was determined in a study of CD8+ T cells in alopecia areata. Looking at the study overall: Treated patients' severity was scored by percentage of affected scalp area.

Concerning this clone: What it binds is unknown.

General study points: Normal scalp had lower clonality than lesional scalp, with alopecia totalis/universalis lesions showing this most strongly. Scalp clonality and expanded CD8+ clones among the top 100 were significantly decreased by tofacitinib.

The CDR3 length is 13 residues. V was clipped by 1 base and J by 8 bases, with 14 bases between them. Germline V gene sequence: CDR1 SQVTM, CDR2 ANQGSEA. In each case, RNA was isolated and then reverse transcribed into cDNA as the sequencing template. Sequencing used immunoSEQ multiplex PCR; TCRdb keeps in-frame clones, though not all of them. The repertoire has about 200,000 clones, 58% of them found once; the top ten carry under 7%. Indicated treatment: oral pan-JAK inhibitor, 5-10 mg twice daily. This chain joins TRBV29-1 and TRBJ1-2, with unresolved D. This sequence was found in a human donor with alopecia areata. This specimen was CD4+ T cells sorted from blood, taken at week 24, from a patient treated with tofacitinib. The chain's CDR3 is CSVEGGVSSGYTF. DNA of the CDR3: TGCAGCGTTGAAGGCGGAGTATCATCCGGCTACACCTTC.